The rows below give T cell receptor beta chains drawn from one sample of a study of blood T cell repertoires in COVID-19. Method: immunoSEQ multiplex PCR; TCRdb's copy keeps in-frame clones and lacks some. Of roughly 100,000 clones in the sample, about 83% were seen once. The sequenced material came from peripheral blood. The receptors come from a human donor in a cohort sampled during active COVID-19. The CDR3 runs from the conserved cysteine through the conserved F or W. Each record gives: J gene, D gene, V gene, clone size, CDR3 DNA, CDR3 protein. The D gene is left open where the match is weak. Clone size is given for some rows only: seen once, a few or many times, or a class if the clone is expanded.

>TRBJ1-5|TRBD1|TRBV3-1/TRBV3-2|-
TGTGCCAGCAGCCAAGCTGGACAGGGGGTGCTAAATCAGCCCCAGCATTTT
CASSQAGQGVLNQPQHF
>TRBJ2-7|TRBD2|TRBV6-6|-
TGTGCCAGCAAGAGCGGGGGTCTCTACGAGCAGTACTTC
CASKSGGLYEQYF
>TRBJ2-1|TRBD1|TRBV27|-
TGTGCCAGCAGTAAGGACAGGAATGCCCTACAGCAGTTCTTC
CASSKDRNALQQFF
>TRBJ2-7|TRBD1|TRBV28|-
TGTGCCAGCAGTCGACAGGGCCGCTACGAGCAGTACTTC
CASSRQGRYEQYF
>TRBJ2-7|TRBD2|TRBV6-5|-
TGTGCCAGCAGTTACGGGACTAGGTACCACGAGCAGTACTTC
CASSYGTRYHEQYF
>TRBJ2-2|-|TRBV5-6|once
TGTGCCAGCGAGCCCCAGGGGTCCTACACCGGGGAGCTGTTTTTT
CASEPQGSYTGELFF
>TRBJ1-1|-|TRBV2|-
TGTGCCTCGGGGAGGCTCCTAAGAAACACTGAAGCTTTCTTT
CASGRLLRNTEAFF
>TRBJ2-7|TRBD1|TRBV6-5|-
TGTGCCAGCACTCTGACAGGGCACGGCTCCTACGAGCAGTACTTC
CASTLTGHGSYEQYF
>TRBJ2-1|TRBD1|TRBV7-9|-
TGTGCCGGGACAGCGGCATACAATGAGCAGTTCTTC
CAGTAAYNEQFF
>TRBJ2-2|-|TRBV7-2|-
TGTGCCAGCAGCTTAGCGCAGGTTGCGAACACCGGGGAGCTGTTTTTT
CASSLAQVANTGELFF
>TRBJ1-1|-|TRBV5-6|-
TGTGCCAGCAGCTTCGGTATCTCCGGATCGACTACTGAAGCTTTCTTT
CASSFGISGSTTEAFF
>TRBJ2-7|TRBD2|TRBV19|-
TGTGCCAGTAGTGACCCCCATGGGAGCGGGAGAGACGAGCAGTACTTC
CASSDPHGSGRDEQYF
>TRBJ1-3|-|TRBV25-1|-
TGTGCCAGCGCCCGAGGCTCTGGAAACACCATATATTTT
CASARGSGNTIYF
>TRBJ2-5|TRBD1|TRBV18|-
TGTGCCAGCTCACCACTCACAGGGGGAGGAGAGACCCAGTACTTC
CASSPLTGGGETQYF
>TRBJ2-7|TRBD1|TRBV5-1|-
TGCGCCAGCAGCTCGGGACAGGGTTCTTCCTACGAGCAGTACTTC
CASSSGQGSSYEQYF
>TRBJ2-7|TRBD1|TRBV9|-
TGTGCCAGCAGCGCCGGACAGGGGCTGGCTTCCTACGAGCAGTACTTC
CASSAGQGLASYEQYF